Sequencing of this TCR beta chain was carried out in a study of T-cell memory formation after mild COVID-19. This clonotype occurred a few times. TCRdb analysed the 5' RACE reads with MiXCR anew, one entry per CDR3 protein. The data contain more than 80,000 distinct CDR3 sequences, around 12% of them seen just once; the ten biggest clones take up around 27%. Trimming stripped 5 bases from V and 2 bases from J, with 16 bases between. Germline loops: CDR1 SEHNR, CDR2 FQNEAQ (reference sequence). The CDR3 extends over 16 amino acids. The TCR comes from an adult woman who had mild COVID-19 (a few samples of this study predate the infection). Cell type and time point are not known. Sequenced input: PBMCs or a T cell subset sorted from them (not recorded which). The rearrangement uses TRBV7-9 and TRBJ2-1; either TRBD1 or TRBD2 may fit D (5 bases each). CDR3 sequence: CASSPNEGPTYNEQFF. The CDR3 DNA reads as TGTGCCAGCAGCCCTAATGAGGGGCCTACCTACAATGAGCAGTTCTTC.